The 20 T cell receptor beta chains below were found in one sample sequenced in a study of regulatory T cells in long-lasting Graves disease. For TCR beta, libraries came from iRepertoire HTBI primers and Arm-PCR of CDR3 regions. TCRdb recomputed calls from the multiplex PCR reads with MiXCR, one row per CDR3 protein. The sample yields under 500,000 distinct CDR3 sequences, 20% seen once. As to time point: persistent/refractory GD, antithyroid drugs over 5 years with positive TRAb. With RNA extracted from PBMCs as input, the TCR library was made. The specimen was peripheral blood mononuclear cells (PBMCs), collected when the disease was refractory, from a patient treated with antithyroid drugs. Receptors were obtained from a female donor with Graves disease.

Only a few counts were recorded for this clonotype. The V and J genes are TRBV7-2 and TRBJ2-7, with D uncertain. Trimming removed 1 base at V and 2 bases at J, with 9 bases between. CDR1 SGHTA and CDR2 FQGNSA come from the germline V gene. The CDR3 has 14 amino acids. CDR3 nucleotide sequence: TGTGCCAGCAGCTTAGGCGGTATAACCTACGAGCAGTACTTC. Protein sequence: CASSLGGITYEQYF.

This clonotype has just a few counts. This chain joins TRBV24-1 and TRBJ2-3, with TRBD2 identical over 7 bases. CDR1 and CDR2 from the germline V gene are KGHDR and SFDVKD. Germline trimming cut 7 bases from V and 0 bases from J; bases unmatched to any gene: 6. This CDR3 has 15 residues. CDR3 nucleotide sequence: TGTGCCACCAGCGTAGCTAGCGGCAGCACAGATACGCAGTATTTT. Translating it yields CATSVASGSTDTQYF.

This chain links TRBV7-9 with TRBJ1-6, with D possibly being TRBD1 (5 bases). The CDR3 runs to 15 residues. Germline values: CDR1 SEHNR, CDR2 FQNEAQ (reference sequence). Trimming removed 8 bases from V and 8 bases from J, with 19 bases in between. CDR3 protein: CASRPTGQGDSPLHF. For the CDR3, the DNA is TGTGCCAGCCGCCCGACGGGCCAGGGTGATTCACCCCTCCACTTT. Full variable domain (remainder filled in from reference TRBV7-9 and TRBJ1-6): DTGVSQNPRHKITKRGQNVTFRCDPISEHNRLYWYRQTLGQGPEFLTYFQNEAQLEKSRLLSDRFSAERPKGSFSTLEIQRTEQGDSAMYLCASRPTGQGDSPLHFGNGTRLTVT.

Only a few counts were recorded for this clonotype. The chain joins TRBV18 to TRBJ2-7; a weak D match, TRBD1 (6 bases). Germline V gives CDR1 KGHSH, CDR2 LQKENI. The CDR3 consists of 14 residues. V lost 5 bases, J lost 2 bases, and 13 bases lay in between. Written as DNA, the CDR3 is TGTGCCAGCTCAGGATTCGGACAGACCTACGAGCAGTACTTC. Translated: CASSGFGQTYEQYF.

This clonotype was seen at least ten times. The CDR3 loop reads CSASSRREQETQYF. CDR3 coding DNA: TGCAGTGCTAGTAGTCGACGGGAGCAAGAGACCCAGTACTTC. The genes are TRBV20-1 and TRBJ2-5, with D maybe TRBD2 (6 bases). Trimming pared 3 bases from V and 2 bases from J, leaving 13 bases between. Per germline, CDR1 DFQATT and CDR2 SNEGSKA (reference sequence). CDR3 length: 14 residues.

J is TRBJ2-7 and V is TRBV3-1; TRBD1 matches 9 bases. Germline CDR1 LGHDT, CDR2 YNNKEL (reference sequence). V was clipped by 4 bases and J by 12 bases; unmatched bases: 7. The CDR3 extends over 12 amino acids. CDR3 nucleotides: TGTGCCAGCAGCCGCGGGACAGGGAGGTGGTACTTC. Amino acids: CASSRGTGRWYF.

There are many counts of this clonotype. The rearrangement links TRBV7-2 to TRBJ1-2, with unresolved D. The CDR3 consists of 12 residues. The ends were cut back, 2 bases at V and 8 bases at J, with 9 bases in the middle. From germline, CDR1 is SGHTA and CDR2 FQGNSA. The DNA of the CDR3 is TGTGCCAGCAGCTTAATGGGAAACGGCTACACCTTC. Protein sequence: CASSLMGNGYTF.

Ten or more counts support this clonotype. The V call is TRBV2, the J call TRBJ2-7; no reliable D call. This CDR3 comprises 11 residues. V was cut by 11 bases and J by 2 bases, with 10 bases left in between. Germline CDR1 SNHLY, CDR2 FYNNEI. As DNA, the CDR3 is TGTGCCTCGGCGTTCACCTACGAGCAGTACTTC. Protein sequence: CASAFTYEQYF.

This clonotype was seen a handful of times. The chain is built from TRBV7-9 and TRBJ1-1, with 10 bases lining up with TRBD1. This CDR3 region has 15 residues. V gave up 6 bases and J gave up 5 bases; unmatched junction bases: 9. Germline lookup yields CDR1 SEHNR and CDR2 FQNEAQ (reference sequence). The CDR3 is CASSNSGTGVTEAFF. DNA for the CDR3: TGTGCCAGCAGTAATTCCGGGACAGGGGTGACTGAAGCTTTCTTT.

The chain has TRBV30 and TRBJ1-1; 8 bases match TRBD1. The V gene end was trimmed by 2 bases and the J gene end by 2 bases; junction bases not matched to a gene: 7. The CDR3 is made up of 15 amino acids. CDR1 and CDR2 (germline): GTSNPN, SVGIG (reference sequence). The CDR3 DNA follows: TGTGCCTGGAGTACCCGACAGGGGATAAACACTGAAGCTTTCTTT. The encoded protein is CAWSTRQGINTEAFF.

V usage is TRBV6-1 and J usage is TRBJ2-7; TRBD2 aligns across 9 bases. The CDR3 is made up of 14 amino acids. Germline values: CDR1 MNHNS, CDR2 SASEGT. Trimming at V came to 5 bases and at J to 6 bases, leaving 8 bases not matched to a gene. As DNA, the CDR3 is TGTGCCAGCAGTCAACCGGGACTAGCCCCCGAGCAGTACTTC. Protein sequence: CASSQPGLAPEQYF.

The chain couples TRBV12-5 to TRBJ1-5; 10 bases match TRBD1. CDR3 size: 15 residues. V lost 1 base, J lost 4 bases, and 1 base stayed unmatched. CDR1 and CDR2 (germline): LGHNT, FRNRAP. The CDR3 region is CASGLGQGANQPQHF. The CDR3 DNA sequence: TGTGCTAGTGGTTTGGGACAGGGGGCGAATCAGCCCCAGCATTTT.

Ten or more counts support this clonotype. The chain links TRBV11-2 to TRBJ2-7; the D gene is possibly TRBD1 (6 bases). Trimming left V 4 bases short and J 5 bases short, with 27 bases between. CDR1 and CDR2 from the germline V gene are SGHAT and FQNNGV. The length of the CDR3 is 18 residues. In DNA, the CDR3 is TGTGCCAGCAGCTCCGTGGGGGACCGGGACACCGTTAGCCACGAGCAGTACTTC. This sequence encodes CASSSVGDRDTVSHEQYF.

The chain uses TRBV7-9 and TRBJ1-1, with a weak D call TRBD1 (5 bases). The V gene's germline CDR1 is SEHNR and CDR2 FQNEAQ (reference sequence). This CDR3 is 19 amino acids long. The V gene lost 4 bases and the J gene lost 1 base, with 25 bases spanning the gap. CDR3 amino acids: CASSSKPGFRGRGNTEAFF. Written as DNA, the CDR3 is TGTGCCAGCAGCTCAAAACCGGGTTTTCGGGGCCGAGGGAACACTGAAGCTTTCTTT. Combining the CDR3 with reference TRBV7-9 and TRBJ1-1 gives the whole variable domain DTGVSQNPRHKITKRGQNVTFRCDPISEHNRLYWYRQTLGQGPEFLTYFQNEAQLEKSRLLSDRFSAERPKGSFSTLEIQRTEQGDSAMYLCASSSKPGFRGRGNTEAFFGQGTRLTVV.

Notes on this clonotype: A much larger clonotype is one base distant, so this may be a read error. This rearrangement joins TRBV11-2 to TRBJ2-4; maybe TRBD1 (6 bases). Germline assignment: CDR1 SGHAT and CDR2 FQNNGV. The CDR3 has 19 residues. The CDR3 DNA reads TGTGCCAGCAACTTATTCGGAGGTCAGGGGTACGGGCCCAAAAACATTCAGTACTTC. Translating it yields CASNLFGGQGYGPKNIQYF.

The rearrangement uses TRBV5-8 and TRBJ2-7, with 8 bases fitting TRBD2. From germline, CDR1 is SGHTS and CDR2 YDEGEE. Trimming removed 0 bases from V and 3 bases from J; junction bases left unmatched: 5. The CDR3 is made up of 15 amino acids. The CDR3 protein is CASSLETSGNYEQYF. CDR3 sequence (DNA): TGTGCCAGCAGCTTGGAAACTAGCGGTAACTACGAGCAGTACTTC.

This chain links TRBV11-1 with TRBJ2-1; 7 bases line up with TRBD1. V gave up 5 bases and J gave up 2 bases; unmatched junction bases: 6. The CDR3 sequence is 15 residues long. The germline gives CDR1 SGHAT, CDR2 FQDESV (reference sequence). CDR3 region: CASSPGTGAYNEQFF. The CDR3 DNA sequence: TGTGCCAGCAGCCCCGGCACAGGGGCCTACAATGAGCAGTTCTTC.

The sample holds a few counts of this clonotype. The genes are TRBV7-9 and TRBJ2-5; D perhaps matches TRBD1 (7 bases). This CDR3 comprises 13 residues. CDR1 and CDR2 from the germline V gene are SEHNR and FQNEAQ (reference sequence). Trimming pared 7 bases from V and 5 bases from J, leaving 14 bases between. The CDR3 loop is CASTQGGGETQYF. The CDR3 region has the DNA TGTGCCAGCACTCAGGGGGGTGGGGAGACCCAGTACTTC.

This clonotype was picked up many times. The rearrangement uses TRBV3-1 and TRBJ1-5, with D unresolved. Germline-derived CDR1 and CDR2 are LGHDT and YNNKEL (reference sequence). This CDR3 region has 15 residues. V lost 0 bases and J lost 0, with 6 bases in between. CDR3 sequence reads: CASSQDGYSNQPQHF. The CDR3 nucleotides are TGTGCCAGCAGCCAAGACGGTTATAGCAATCAGCCCCAGCATTTT.

This clonotype turned up a few times. The chain recombines TRBV6-1 with TRBJ2-3, with D possibly being TRBD1 or TRBD2 (5 bases each). The CDR3 is 15 residues long. The ends were cut back, 2 bases at V and 5 bases at J, with 14 bases in the middle. CDR1 is MNHNS and CDR2 is SASEGT in the germline V gene. CDR3: CASSESGRAGDTQYF. In nucleotides, the CDR3 is TGTGCCAGCAGTGAATCGGGCAGGGCGGGAGATACGCAGTATTTT.